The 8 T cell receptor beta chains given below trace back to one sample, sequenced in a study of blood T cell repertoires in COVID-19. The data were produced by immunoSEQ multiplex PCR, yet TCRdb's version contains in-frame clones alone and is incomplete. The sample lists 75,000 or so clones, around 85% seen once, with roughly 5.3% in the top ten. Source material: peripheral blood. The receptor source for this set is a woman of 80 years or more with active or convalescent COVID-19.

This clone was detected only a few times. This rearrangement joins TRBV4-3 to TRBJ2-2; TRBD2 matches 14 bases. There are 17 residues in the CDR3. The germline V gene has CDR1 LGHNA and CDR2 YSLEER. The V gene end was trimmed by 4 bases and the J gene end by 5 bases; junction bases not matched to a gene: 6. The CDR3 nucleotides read TGCGCCAGCAGCCCCCAGACTAGCGGGAGGGGAACCGGGGAGCTGTTTTTT. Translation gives CASSPQTSGRGTGELFF.

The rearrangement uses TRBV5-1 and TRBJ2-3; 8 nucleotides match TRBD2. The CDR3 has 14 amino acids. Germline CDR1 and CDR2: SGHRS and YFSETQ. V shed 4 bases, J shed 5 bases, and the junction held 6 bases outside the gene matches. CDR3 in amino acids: CASSERLAKDTQYF. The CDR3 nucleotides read TGCGCCAGCAGCGAGAGACTAGCGAAAGATACGCAGTATTTT.

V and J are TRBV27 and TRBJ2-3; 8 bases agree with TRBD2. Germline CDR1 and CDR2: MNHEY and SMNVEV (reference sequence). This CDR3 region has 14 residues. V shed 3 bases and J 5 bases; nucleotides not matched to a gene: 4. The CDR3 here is CASSFRAGEDTQYF. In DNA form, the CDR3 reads TGTGCCAGCAGTTTTCGAGCGGGGGAAGATACGCAGTATTTT.

The CDR3 region has the DNA TGCGCCAGCAGCAATCTAGATGCGGGAGGGACGGATACGCAGTATTTT. Translation: CASSNLDAGGTDTQYF. The chain has TRBV5-1 and TRBJ2-3; 9 bases fit TRBD2. With V trimmed by 4 bases and J by 6 bases, 12 bases remained unmatched. There are 16 residues in the CDR3. From germline, CDR1 is SGHRS and CDR2 YFSETQ.

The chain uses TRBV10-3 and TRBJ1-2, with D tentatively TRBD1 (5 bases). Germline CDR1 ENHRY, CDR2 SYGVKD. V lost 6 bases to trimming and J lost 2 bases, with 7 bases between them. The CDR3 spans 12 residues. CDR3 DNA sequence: TGTGCCATCAGACAGGACAACTATGGCTACACCTTC. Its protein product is CAIRQDNYGYTF.

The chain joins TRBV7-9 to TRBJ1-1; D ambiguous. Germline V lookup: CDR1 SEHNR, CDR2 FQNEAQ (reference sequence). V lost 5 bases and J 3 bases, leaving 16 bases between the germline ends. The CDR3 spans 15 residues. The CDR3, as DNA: TGTGCCAGCAGCCCCTTGTCGGGGTGGGACACTGAAGCTTTCTTT. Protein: CASSPLSGWDTEAFF.

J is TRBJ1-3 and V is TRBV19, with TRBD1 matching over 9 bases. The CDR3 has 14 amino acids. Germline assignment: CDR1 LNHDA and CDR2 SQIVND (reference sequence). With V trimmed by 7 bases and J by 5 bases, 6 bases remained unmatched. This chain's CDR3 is CASTPTGGRNTIYF. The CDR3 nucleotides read TGTGCCAGTACTCCGACAGGGGGGAGAAACACCATATATTTT.

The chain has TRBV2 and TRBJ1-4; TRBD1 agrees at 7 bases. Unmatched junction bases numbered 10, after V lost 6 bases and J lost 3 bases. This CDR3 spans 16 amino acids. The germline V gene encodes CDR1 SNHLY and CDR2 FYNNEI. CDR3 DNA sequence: TGTGCCAGCAGCCGACAGGGATTGGCGGCTAATGAAAAACTGTTTTTT. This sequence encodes CASSRQGLAANEKLFF.